The 12 T cell receptor beta chains reported below all come from one sample, sequenced in a study of T cell repertoires in cytomegalovirus infection (dated by TCRdb to the late 2010s). Sequencing was carried out with an Illumina HiSeq 1500. TCRdb trimmed public reads at Q25 via fastp, called clones via MiXCR and kept in-frame beta chains. Records with the same CDR3 protein are collapsed into one entry carrying the most frequent genes and DNA. This sample comprises around 190,000 distinct CDR3 sequences, approximately 14% of them detected only once. The ten biggest clones cover 20% to 30% of the sample. The sequenced sample was PBMCs. The receptors originated from a human donor in good health (CMV status not recorded). Some clones in this sample may be carry-over from other donors' samples.

This clonotype has a handful of counts. This chain connects TRBV9 to TRBJ2-3, with 7 bases aligning to TRBD2. Germline values: CDR1 SGDLS, CDR2 YYNGEE. The V gene end was trimmed by 1 base and the J gene end by 1 base; junction bases not matched to a gene: 3. The CDR3 contains 15 residues. CDR3 coding DNA: TGTGCCAGCAGCGTATCTAGCGGACGCACAGATACGCAGTATTTT. Encoded protein: CASSVSSGRTDTQYF.

The chain uses TRBV10-3 and TRBJ2-3; 8 bases align to TRBD2. The length of the CDR3 is 16 residues. Germline CDR1 is ENHRY and CDR2 is SYGVKD. V lost 6 bases and J lost 3; bases outside the gene matches: 11. CDR3 protein: CAIRRTAGVRTDTQYF. Here the CDR3 DNA reads TGTGCCATCAGGAGAACAGCGGGAGTGAGGACAGATACGCAGTATTTT.

This clonotype was seen a few times. This chain uses TRBV7-9 with TRBJ2-3; weak D call: TRBD2 (6 bases). V lost 5 bases and J 8 bases, leaving 17 bases between the germline ends. The CDR3 is made up of 14 amino acids. Per germline, CDR1 SEHNR and CDR2 FQNEAQ (reference sequence). The CDR3 here is CASSQKPQEGTQYF. Written as DNA, the CDR3 is TGTGCCAGCAGCCAAAAGCCCCAGGAGGGTACGCAGTATTTT.

Only a few counts were recorded for this clonotype. The CDR3: CASSPDSAANTIYF. The DNA for the CDR3 is TGTGCCAGCAGCCCCGACAGTGCCGCAAACACCATATATTTT. The rearrangement uses TRBV14 and TRBJ1-3, with a possible D match to TRBD1 (5 bases). Germline lookup yields CDR1 SGHDN and CDR2 FVKESK. The CDR3 is 14 amino acids. V was trimmed by 4 bases and J by 6 bases, leaving 13 bases between them.

The chain recombines TRBV7-3 with TRBJ2-2, with 7 nucleotides matching TRBD1. CDR3 length: 15 amino acids. Germline loops: CDR1 SGHTA, CDR2 FQGTGA. J was trimmed by 4 bases and V by 2 bases; bases with no gene match: 4. CDR3 in amino acids: CASSLRTGGTGELFF. CDR3 nucleotide sequence: TGTGCCAGCAGCTTACGGACAGGAGGCACCGGGGAGCTGTTTTTT.

The rearrangement joins TRBV7-2 to TRBJ2-5, with 7 bases matching TRBD2. With 1 base clipped from V and 3 bases from J, the junction kept 5 bases outside the gene matches. Germline V gives CDR1 SGHTA, CDR2 FQGNSA. The CDR3 runs to 15 residues. The CDR3 here is CASSLGVGGKETQYF. The DNA of the CDR3 is TGTGCCAGCAGCTTAGGTGTCGGGGGGAAAGAGACCCAGTACTTC. Using reference TRBV7-2 and TRBJ2-5 for the parts outside the CDR3, the full variable domain is GAGVSQSPSNKVTEKGKDVELRCDPISGHTALYWYRQSLGQGLEFLIYFQGNSAPDKSGLPSDRFSAERTGGSVSTLTIQRTQQEDSAVYLCASSLGVGGKETQYFGPGTRLLVL.

This clonotype occurred many times. The rearrangement joins TRBV7-2 to TRBJ2-7; 8 nucleotides match TRBD1. The ends lost 2 bases at V and 5 bases at J; junction bases unmatched: 8. CDR1 and CDR2 (germline): SGHTA, FQGNSA. The CDR3 is 15 amino acids. The CDR3 DNA reads as TGTGCCAGCAGCTTAATGGCAGGGGGCGCGAACGAGCAGTACTTC. Its protein is CASSLMAGGANEQYF.

At least ten counts were recorded for this clonotype. The chain recombines TRBV7-8 with TRBJ2-5; 10 nucleotides line up with TRBD1. Germline V CDR1 and CDR2: SGHVS, FQNEAQ. V trimming: 4 bases; J trimming: 5 bases; junction bases outside the gene matches: 7. The CDR3 contains 15 residues. CDR3 DNA: TGTGCCAGCAGCTGGAGACAGGGGGCGGGTGAGACCCAGTACTTC. Protein sequence: CASSWRQGAGETQYF.

This clonotype was found many times. The rearrangement links TRBV6-1 to TRBJ1-1; no clear D. This CDR3 spans 14 amino acids. Germline loops: CDR1 MNHNS, CDR2 SASEGT. V was clipped by 7 bases and J by 3 bases, with 15 bases between them. CDR3 protein: CASTQALGDTEAFF. CDR3 in DNA: TGTGCCAGCACTCAAGCCCTCGGGGACACTGAAGCTTTCTTT.

The chain has TRBV20-1 and TRBJ2-7, with a possible D match to TRBD2 (5 bases). CDR1 and CDR2 (germline): DFQATT, SNEGSKA (reference sequence). V was trimmed by 6 bases and J by 0 bases, leaving 21 bases between them. The CDR3 has 16 residues. CDR3 sequence: CSAMVGAAFGSYEQYF. In DNA, the CDR3 is TGCAGTGCAATGGTCGGAGCGGCATTCGGCTCCTACGAGCAGTACTTC.

This clonotype was picked up many times. CDR3 sequence reads: CASSRGGTGVTQYF. For the CDR3, the DNA is TGTGCCAGCAGTCGTGGGGGGACAGGAGTGACCCAGTACTTC. V usage is TRBV12-3 or TRBV12-4 and J usage is TRBJ2-5; TRBD1 agrees at 8 bases. Trimming at V came to 5 bases and at J to 7 bases, leaving 9 bases not matched to a gene. CDR3 length: 14 residues.

CDR3 residues: CASTPGWSGRNEQFF. The CDR3 region has the DNA TGTGCCAGCACCCCCGGTTGGTCGGGTAGAAATGAGCAGTTCTTC. The rearrangement links TRBV3-1 to TRBJ2-1, with unresolved D. The CDR3 is 15 amino acids. The V and J ends lost 7 bases and 7 bases respectively, with 20 bases between them. Germline V CDR1 and CDR2: LGHDT, YNNKEL (reference sequence).